The 6 T cell receptor beta chains below were found in one sample sequenced in a study of blood T cell repertoires in COVID-19. Method: immunoSEQ multiplex PCR; TCRdb's copy keeps in-frame clones and lacks some. The sample has approximately 110,000 clones; 88% are singletons. The sequenced sample consisted of peripheral blood. The source of these receptors is a woman in her seventies who had recovered from COVID-19.

This chain uses TRBV27 with TRBJ1-2; D gene uncertain. With 5 bases removed from V and 3 bases from J, the gap between germline ends came to 10 bases. Germline V gene lookup returns CDR1 MNHEY and CDR2 SMNVEV (reference sequence). The CDR3 totals 13 residues. Here the CDR3 reads CASSPGPHYGYTF. For the CDR3, the DNA is TGTGCCAGCAGTCCTGGGCCCCACTATGGCTACACCTTC.

The rearrangement uses TRBV28 and TRBJ1-1, with D maybe TRBD1 (5 bases). In germline, CDR1 is MDHEN, CDR2 SYDVKM. There are 14 residues in the CDR3. V shed 8 bases and J shed 2 bases, with 15 bases lying between them. The CDR3 reads CASPRSGGNTEAFF. CDR3 coding DNA: TGTGCCAGCCCCAGGTCGGGGGGAAACACTGAAGCTTTCTTT. The entire variable domain, with the rest obtained from reference TRBV28 and TRBJ1-1, is as follows: DVKVTQSSRYLVKRTGEKVFLECVQDMDHENMFWYRQDPGLGLRLIYFSYDVKMKEKGDIPEGYSVSREKKERFSLILESASTNQTSMYLCASPRSGGNTEAFFGQGTRLTVV.

The chain carries TRBV15 and TRBJ2-7; 10 bases are a match to TRBD2. Germline V CDR1 and CDR2: LNHNV, YYDKDF (reference sequence). V was pared by 1 base and J by 2 bases, with 5 bases of the junction left unmatched. The CDR3 covers 16 residues. The CDR3 loop is CATSRVRAGGTYEQYF. As DNA, the CDR3 is TGTGCCACCAGCAGAGTCCGAGCGGGGGGGACCTACGAGCAGTACTTC. Filled out from reference TRBV15 and TRBJ2-7, the complete variable domain reads DAMVIQNPRYQVTQFGKPVTLSCSQTLNHNVMYWYQQKSSQAPKLLFHYYDKDFNNEADTPDNFQSRRPNTSFCFLDIRSPGLGDTAMYLCATSRVRAGGTYEQYFGPGTRLTVT.

The gene calls are TRBV27 and TRBJ2-1, with 7 bases fitting TRBD2. Trimming removed 8 bases from V and 6 bases from J; junction bases left unmatched: 4. Germline lookup yields CDR1 MNHEY and CDR2 SMNVEV (reference sequence). This CDR3 region has 12 residues. CDR3 residues: CASGRAGNEQFF. In DNA, the CDR3 is TGTGCCAGCGGGAGGGCCGGCAATGAGCAGTTCTTC.

This chain connects TRBV24-1 to TRBJ2-5; 9 bases match TRBD2. The CDR3 contains 16 residues. The germline V gene has CDR1 KGHDR and CDR2 SFDVKD. With 2 bases clipped from V and 4 bases from J, the junction kept 7 bases outside the gene matches. This CDR3 reads CATSDSPGGLAETQYF. CDR3 nucleotide sequence: TGTGCCACCAGTGATTCCCCAGGGGGACTAGCAGAGACCCAGTACTTC.

DNA of the CDR3: TGTGCCAGCAGCTATACAGGGTGGGAGGGCTACACCTTC. Protein product: CASSYTGWEGYTF. The chain couples TRBV5-5 to TRBJ1-2; perhaps TRBD1 as D (6 bases). This CDR3 has 13 amino acids. Trimming left V 3 bases short and J 8 bases short, with 14 bases between. Germline V CDR1 and CDR2: SGHKS, YYEKEE (reference sequence).